These 6 T cell receptor beta chains share one sample of origin, sequenced in a study of T cell responses to AZD1222 COVID-19 vaccine. Some clones are missing from TCRdb's copy, which holds only in-frame ones; the method was immunoSEQ multiplex PCR. The sample contains over 130,000 clones, 70% to 90% of which appear only once. This sample comprised peripheral blood, obtained 28 days after the second AZD1222 dose. The origin of the receptors is an adult who received the AZD1222 COVID-19 vaccine.

This chain uses TRBV29-1 with TRBJ2-3; 11 bases line up with TRBD2. After removal of 7 bases from V and 6 bases from J, the junction contained 18 bases not matched to a gene. Germline V gives CDR1 SQVTM, CDR2 ANQGSEA. This CDR3 is built from 17 residues. In DNA form, the CDR3 reads TGCAGCGCCGCCATGGGCTCTAGCGGGGGGTTGCGGGATACGCAGTATTTT. Its translation is CSAAMGSSGGLRDTQYF.

This chain connects TRBV7-2 to TRBJ2-5; D may be TRBD1 or TRBD2 (7 bases each). CDR1 and CDR2 (germline): SGHTA, FQGNSA. V was cut by 5 bases and J by 1 base, with 14 bases left in between. This CDR3 spans 15 amino acids. The CDR3 coding sequence is TGTGCCAGCAGCCATCAGGGGGGGGTCCAAGAGACCCAGTACTTC. This codes for CASSHQGGVQETQYF.

V is TRBV6-1 and J is TRBJ1-1; TRBD1 is a possible D gene (6 bases). Trimming left V 2 bases short and J 0 bases short, with 7 bases between. Germline V CDR1 and CDR2: MNHNS, SASEGT. The CDR3 extends over 14 amino acids. CDR3 coding DNA: TGTGCCAGCAGTGAATGGACAGTGAACACTGAAGCTTTCTTT. As protein: CASSEWTVNTEAFF.

This CDR3 is CASSPSGRTGDYEQYF. The CDR3 region has the DNA TGTGCCAGCAGCCCGTCCGGCCGTACGGGGGACTACGAGCAGTACTTC. The chain combines TRBV7-9 with TRBJ2-7; D is perhaps TRBD2 (6 bases). Germline lookup yields CDR1 SEHNR and CDR2 FQNEAQ (reference sequence). Trimming stripped 5 bases from V and 3 bases from J, with 20 bases between. The CDR3 loop spans 16 amino acids.

The chain carries TRBV5-4 and TRBJ1-3; D is perhaps TRBD1 (5 bases). This CDR3 comprises 15 residues. V lost 0 bases to trimming and J lost 6 bases, with 13 bases between them. The germline CDR1 and CDR2 sequences are SGHNT and YYREEE (reference sequence). The CDR3 region is CASSLGGTTENTIYF. CDR3 nucleotide sequence: TGTGCCAGCAGCTTGGGTGGGACCACCGAAAACACCATATATTTT.

The chain recombines TRBV5-1 with TRBJ2-7, with TRBD1 as a possible D gene (6 bases). The CDR3 is 15 amino acids. V lost 0 bases and J 0 bases, leaving 10 bases between the germline ends. In germline, CDR1 is SGHRS, CDR2 YFSETQ. CDR3 loop: CASSLAGTPSYEQYF. The DNA for the CDR3 is TGCGCCAGCAGCTTGGCCGGGACACCCTCCTACGAGCAGTACTTC.